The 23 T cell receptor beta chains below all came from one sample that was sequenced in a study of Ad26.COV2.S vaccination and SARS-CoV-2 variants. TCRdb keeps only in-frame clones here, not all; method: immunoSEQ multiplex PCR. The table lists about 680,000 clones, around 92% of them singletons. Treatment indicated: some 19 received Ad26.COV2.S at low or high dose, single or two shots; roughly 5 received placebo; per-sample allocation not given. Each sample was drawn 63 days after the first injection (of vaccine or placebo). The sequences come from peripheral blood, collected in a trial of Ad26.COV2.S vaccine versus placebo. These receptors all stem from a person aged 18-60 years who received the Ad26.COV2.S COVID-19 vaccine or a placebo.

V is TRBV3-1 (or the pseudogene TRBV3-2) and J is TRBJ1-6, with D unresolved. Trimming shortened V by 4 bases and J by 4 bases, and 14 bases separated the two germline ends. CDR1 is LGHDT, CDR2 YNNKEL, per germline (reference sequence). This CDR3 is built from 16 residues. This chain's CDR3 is CASSPGVSRYNSPLHF. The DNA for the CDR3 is TGTGCCAGCAGCCCCGGCGTTAGTAGATATAATTCACCCCTCCACTTT.

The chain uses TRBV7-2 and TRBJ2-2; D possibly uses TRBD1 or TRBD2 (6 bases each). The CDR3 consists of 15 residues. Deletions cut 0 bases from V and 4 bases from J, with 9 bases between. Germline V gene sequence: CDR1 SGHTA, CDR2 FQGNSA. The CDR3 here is CASSLARGGTGELFF. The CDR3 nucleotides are TGTGCCAGCAGCTTAGCCAGGGGAGGCACCGGGGAGCTGTTTTTT.

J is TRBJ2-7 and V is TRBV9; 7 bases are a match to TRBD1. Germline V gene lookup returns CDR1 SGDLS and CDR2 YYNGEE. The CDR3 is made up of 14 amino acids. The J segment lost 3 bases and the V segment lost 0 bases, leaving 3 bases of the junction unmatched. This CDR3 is CASSVGGTDYEQYF. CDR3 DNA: TGTGCCAGCAGCGTAGGGGGGACAGACTACGAGCAGTACTTC. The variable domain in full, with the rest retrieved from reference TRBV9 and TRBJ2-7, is DSGVTQTPKHLITATGQRVTLRCSPRSGDLSVYWYQQSLDQGLQFLIQYYNGEERAKGNILERFSAQQFPDLHSELNLSSLELGDSALYFCASSVGGTDYEQYFGPGTRLTVT.

CDR3 in DNA: TGTGCCAGCAGCAAAGGACCCCCCCCAAACGGGGGGGCATACGAGCAGTACTTC. Translation: CASSKGPPPNGGAYEQYF. The genes are TRBV21-1 and TRBJ2-7; the table's D call, TRBD2, has no DNA check behind it. TRBV21-1 is an annotated pseudogene. This CDR3 is 18 amino acids long.

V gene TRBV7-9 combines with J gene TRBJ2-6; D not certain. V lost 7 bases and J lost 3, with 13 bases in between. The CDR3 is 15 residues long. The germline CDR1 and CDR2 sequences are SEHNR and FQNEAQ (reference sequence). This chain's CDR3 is CASTSIGFGANVLTF. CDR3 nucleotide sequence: TGTGCCAGCACCTCTATTGGGTTTGGGGCCAACGTCCTGACTTTC.

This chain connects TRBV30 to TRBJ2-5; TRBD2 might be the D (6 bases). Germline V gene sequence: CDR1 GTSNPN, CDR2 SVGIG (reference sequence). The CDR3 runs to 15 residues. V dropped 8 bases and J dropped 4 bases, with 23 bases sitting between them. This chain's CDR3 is CAGKLRTKKGETQYF. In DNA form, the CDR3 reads TGTGCCGGAAAATTACGGACTAAAAAGGGAGAGACCCAGTACTTC.

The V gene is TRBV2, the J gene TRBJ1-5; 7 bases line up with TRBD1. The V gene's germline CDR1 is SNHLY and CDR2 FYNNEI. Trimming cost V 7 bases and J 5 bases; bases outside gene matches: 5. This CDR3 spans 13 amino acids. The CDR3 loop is CASTRTGDQPQHF. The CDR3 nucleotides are TGTGCCAGCACCCGCACAGGGGATCAGCCCCAGCATTTT.

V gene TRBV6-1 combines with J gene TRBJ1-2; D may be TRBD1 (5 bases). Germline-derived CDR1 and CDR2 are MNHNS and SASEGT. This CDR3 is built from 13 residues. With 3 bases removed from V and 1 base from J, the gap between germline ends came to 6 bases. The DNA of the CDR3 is TGTGCCAGCAGTGACAGGGATAACTATGGCTACACCTTC. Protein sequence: CASSDRDNYGYTF.

The CDR3 nucleotides are TGTGCCAGCAGTTGGGGGACAGTCAACACCGGGGAGCTGTTTTTT. Translation gives CASSWGTVNTGELFF. The rearrangement joins TRBV6-6 to TRBJ2-2; 7 bases align to TRBD1. The V and J ends lost 4 bases and 2 bases, in that order; junction bases with no gene match: 4. This CDR3 is 15 amino acids long. In germline, CDR1 is MNHNY, CDR2 SVGAGI (reference sequence).

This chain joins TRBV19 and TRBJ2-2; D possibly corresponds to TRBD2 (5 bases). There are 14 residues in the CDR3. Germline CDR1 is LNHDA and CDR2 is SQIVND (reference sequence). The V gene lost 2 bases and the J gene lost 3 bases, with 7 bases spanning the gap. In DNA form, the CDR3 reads TGTGCCAGTAGTATACGGGGTTACACCGGGGAGCTGTTTTTT. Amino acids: CASSIRGYTGELFF. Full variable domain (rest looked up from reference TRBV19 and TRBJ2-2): DGGITQSPKYLFRKEGQNVTLSCEQNLNHDAMYWYRQDPGQGLRLIYYSQIVNDFQKGDIAEGYSVSREKKESFPLTVTSAQKNPTAFYLCASSIRGYTGELFFGEGSRLTVL.

The CDR3 spells CSASVGAPAEKLFF. CDR3 DNA sequence: TGCAGTGCTAGTGTAGGGGCCCCTGCGGAAAAACTGTTTTTT. The chain carries TRBV20-1 and TRBJ1-4; the D gene is possibly TRBD1 (5 bases). There are 14 residues in the CDR3. The V end was cut by 3 bases, the J end by 8 bases, with 16 bases between. In germline, CDR1 is DFQATT, CDR2 SNEGSKA (reference sequence).

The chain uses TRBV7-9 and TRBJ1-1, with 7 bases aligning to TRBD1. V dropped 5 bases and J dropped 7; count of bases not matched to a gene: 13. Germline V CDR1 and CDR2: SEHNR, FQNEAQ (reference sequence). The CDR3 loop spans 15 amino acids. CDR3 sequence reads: CASSPQAGGLVEAFF. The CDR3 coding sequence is TGTGCCAGCAGCCCCCAAGCAGGGGGACTTGTTGAAGCTTTCTTT.

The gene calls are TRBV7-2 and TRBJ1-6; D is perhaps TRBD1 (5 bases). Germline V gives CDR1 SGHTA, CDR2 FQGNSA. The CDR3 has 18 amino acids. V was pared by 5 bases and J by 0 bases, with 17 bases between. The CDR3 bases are TGTGCCAGCAGCCCCGGGGCCCGTTTTAGCTCCTATAATTCACCCCTCCACTTT. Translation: CASSPGARFSSYNSPLHF.

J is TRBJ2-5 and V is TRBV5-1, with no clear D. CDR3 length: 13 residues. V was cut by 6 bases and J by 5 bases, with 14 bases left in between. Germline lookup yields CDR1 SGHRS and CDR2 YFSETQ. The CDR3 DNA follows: TGCGCCAGCACCCCTGGGGAAAGGGAGACCCAGTACTTC. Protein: CASTPGERETQYF.

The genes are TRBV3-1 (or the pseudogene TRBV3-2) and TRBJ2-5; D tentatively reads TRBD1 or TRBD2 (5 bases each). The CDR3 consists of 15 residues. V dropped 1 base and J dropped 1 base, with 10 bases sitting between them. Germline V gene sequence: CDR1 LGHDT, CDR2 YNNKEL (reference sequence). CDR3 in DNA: TGTGCCAGCAGCCAAGCGAAAGGGACCCAAGAGACCCAGTACTTC. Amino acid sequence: CASSQAKGTQETQYF.

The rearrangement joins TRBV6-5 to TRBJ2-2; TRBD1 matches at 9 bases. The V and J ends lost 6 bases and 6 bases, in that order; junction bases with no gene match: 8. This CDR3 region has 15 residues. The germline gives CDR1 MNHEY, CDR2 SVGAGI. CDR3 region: CASSHGTGPSGELFF. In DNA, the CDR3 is TGTGCCAGCAGCCACGGGACAGGGCCGTCCGGGGAGCTGTTTTTT.

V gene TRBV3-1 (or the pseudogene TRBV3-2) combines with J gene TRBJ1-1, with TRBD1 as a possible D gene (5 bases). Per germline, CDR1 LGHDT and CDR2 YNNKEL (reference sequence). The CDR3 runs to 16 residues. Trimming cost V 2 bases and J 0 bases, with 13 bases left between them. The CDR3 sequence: CASSQHPGTLNTEAFF. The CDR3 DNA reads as TGTGCCAGCAGCCAACACCCGGGGACCTTGAACACTGAAGCTTTCTTT.

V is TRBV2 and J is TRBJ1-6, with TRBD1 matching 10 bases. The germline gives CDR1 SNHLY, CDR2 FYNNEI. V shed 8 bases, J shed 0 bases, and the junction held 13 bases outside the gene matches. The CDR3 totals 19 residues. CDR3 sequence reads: CASYSGTGALSSYNSPLHF. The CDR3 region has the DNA TGTGCCAGCTATTCCGGGACAGGGGCCCTCAGCTCCTATAATTCACCCCTCCACTTT.

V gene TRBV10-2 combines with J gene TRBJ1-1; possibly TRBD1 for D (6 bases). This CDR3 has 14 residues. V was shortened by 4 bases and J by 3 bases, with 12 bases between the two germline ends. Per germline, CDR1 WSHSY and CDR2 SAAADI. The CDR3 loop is CASSGRGGHTEAFF. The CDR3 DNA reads TGCGCCAGCAGTGGCAGGGGCGGTCACACTGAAGCTTTCTTT.

The CDR3 spells CASKFQGTGELFF. CDR3 nucleotide sequence: TGTGCCAGTAAGTTCCAGGGGACCGGGGAGCTGTTTTTT. The gene calls are TRBV19 and TRBJ2-2; D might be TRBD1 (6 bases). V shed 7 bases and J shed 5 bases, with 11 bases lying between them. The CDR3 extends over 13 amino acids. Germline-derived CDR1 and CDR2 are LNHDA and SQIVND (reference sequence).

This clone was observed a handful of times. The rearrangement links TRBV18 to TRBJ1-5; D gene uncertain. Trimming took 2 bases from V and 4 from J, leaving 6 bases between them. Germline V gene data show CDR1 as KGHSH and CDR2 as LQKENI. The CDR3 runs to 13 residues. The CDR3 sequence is CASSPEPNQPQHF. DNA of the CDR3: TGTGCCAGCTCACCAGAACCAAATCAGCCCCAGCATTTT.

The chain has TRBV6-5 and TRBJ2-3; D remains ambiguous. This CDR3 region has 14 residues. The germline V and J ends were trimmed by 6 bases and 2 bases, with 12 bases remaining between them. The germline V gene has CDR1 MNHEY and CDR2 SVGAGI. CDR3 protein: CASSWLGPTDTQYF. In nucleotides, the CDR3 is TGTGCCAGCAGCTGGTTGGGTCCCACAGATACGCAGTATTTT.

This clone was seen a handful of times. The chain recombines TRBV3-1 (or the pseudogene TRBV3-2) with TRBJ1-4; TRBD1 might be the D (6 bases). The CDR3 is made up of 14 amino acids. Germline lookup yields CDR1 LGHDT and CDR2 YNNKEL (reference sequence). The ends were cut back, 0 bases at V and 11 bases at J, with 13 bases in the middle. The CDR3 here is CASSQDWQGRKLFF. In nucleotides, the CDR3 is TGTGCCAGCAGCCAAGATTGGCAGGGGAGGAAACTGTTTTTT.